The present T cell receptor beta chain was sequenced within a study of T-cell memory formation after mild COVID-19. About the research overall: TCR clusters mostly belonged to single donors.

This clonotype came up a few times. The target antigen is unknown. Study results and caveats: While clones contracting from day 15 to 85 were balanced between CD4 and CD8, later expanders leaned CD4+. Clones which contracted sat mainly in CM and EM if CD4+, and in EMRA if CD8+.

5'RACE primed at constant segments yielded TCR alpha and TCR beta cDNA libraries bearing sample barcodes and UMIs. TCRdb called the 5' RACE reads again in MiXCR, with one record for every CDR3 protein. The sample has some 450,000 distinct CDR3 sequences; 20% are singletons. This CDR3 is built from 15 residues. Germline CDR1 reads SGHNT; CDR2 reads YYREEE (reference sequence). V lost 4 bases, J lost 0 bases, and 11 bases lay in between. The receptor was isolated from an adult woman who had mild COVID-19 (a few samples of this study predate the infection). Cell type and time point are not known. Sequencing was done on a sample of PBMCs or a T cell subset sorted from them (not recorded which). J is TRBJ1-5 and V is TRBV5-4, with D perhaps matching TRBD1 (6 bases). The CDR3 DNA reads as TGTGCCAGCAGCACAGGGCCGAATAGCAATCAGCCCCAGCATTTT. It translates to CASSTGPNSNQPQHF.